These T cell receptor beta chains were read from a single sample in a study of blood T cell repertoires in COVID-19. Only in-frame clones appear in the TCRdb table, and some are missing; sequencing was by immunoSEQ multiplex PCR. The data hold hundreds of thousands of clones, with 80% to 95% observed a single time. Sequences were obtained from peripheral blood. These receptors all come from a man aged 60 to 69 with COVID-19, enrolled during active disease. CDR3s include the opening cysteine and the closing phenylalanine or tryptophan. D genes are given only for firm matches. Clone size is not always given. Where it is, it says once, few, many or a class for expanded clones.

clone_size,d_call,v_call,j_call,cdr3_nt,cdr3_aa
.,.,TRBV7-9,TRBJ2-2,TGTGCCAGCAGCTTTCGGGAGCCCACCGGGGAGCTGTTTTTT,CASSFREPTGELFF
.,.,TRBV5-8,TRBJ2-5,TGTGCCAGCAGCTTGCAGGCGACTAGAAGAGAGACCCAGTACTTC,CASSLQATRRETQYF
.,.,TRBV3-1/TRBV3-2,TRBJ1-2,TGTGCCAGCAGCCAAGAAAGCGTGGGCTACACCTTC,CASSQESVGYTF
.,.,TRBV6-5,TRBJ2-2,TGTGCCAGTCGACCCGTGAGGACCGGGGAGCTGTTTTTT,CASRPVRTGELFF
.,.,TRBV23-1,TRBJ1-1,TGCGCCAGCTTTCGCCCCGGGTCTGAAGCTTTCTTT,CASFRPGSEAFF
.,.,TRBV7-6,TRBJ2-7,TGTGCCAGCAGCTTACTGGACACGGGTTCCCACGAGCAGTACTTC,CASSLLDTGSHEQYF
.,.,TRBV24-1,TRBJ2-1,TGTGCCACCAGTGATTACAGCGGCAACAATGAGCAGTTCTTC,CATSDYSGNNEQFF
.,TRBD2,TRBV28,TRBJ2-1,TGTGCCAGCAGTTTCGAGGTCGGGAGGGCCGCGTTCTTC,CASSFEVGRAAFF
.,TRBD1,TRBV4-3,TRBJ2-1,TGCGCCAGCAGCCATGCCGCGGGACAGGGGATAAATGAGCTGTTCTTC,CASSHAAGQGINELFF
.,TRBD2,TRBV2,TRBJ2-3,TGTGCCAGCAGTGTACTCCGGGGGGGTAGCACAGATACGCAGTATTTT,CASSVLRGGSTDTQYF
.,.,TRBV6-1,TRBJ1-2,TGTGCCAGCAGTGAAGACAGGGTGAGAGGCTACACCTTC,CASSEDRVRGYTF
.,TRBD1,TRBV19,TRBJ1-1,TGTGCCAGTAGTACGCGGACAGGGAGCACTGAAGCTTTCTTT,CASSTRTGSTEAFF
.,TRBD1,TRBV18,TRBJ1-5,TGTGCCAGCTCACCGCGGGACAGGGTAGGGCCCCAGCATTTT,CASSPRDRVGPQHF
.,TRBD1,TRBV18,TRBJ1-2,TGTGCCAGCTCACCGCCGGGACAGGGACTATCCTATGGCTACACCTTC,CASSPPGQGLSYGYTF
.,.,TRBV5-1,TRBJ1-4,TGCGCCAGCAGACCAGGGATTTCAACTAATGAAAAACTGTTTTTT,CASRPGISTNEKLFF
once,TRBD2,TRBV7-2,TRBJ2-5,TGTGCCAGCAGCTTAGGGGGGGGGAGCCAAGAGACCCAGTACTTC,CASSLGGGSQETQYF
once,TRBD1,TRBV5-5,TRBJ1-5,TGTGCCAGCAGCTTTACCGGGACAGGGTCCAATCAGCCCCAGCATTTT,CASSFTGTGSNQPQHF
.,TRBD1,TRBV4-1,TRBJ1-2,TGCGCCAGCAGCCAACCCGGACAGGGTAGTGGCTACACCTTC,CASSQPGQGSGYTF
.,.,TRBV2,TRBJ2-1,TGTGCCAGCAGTGAAAACGGGGGTGGCTACAATGAGCAGTTCTTC,CASSENGGGYNEQFF
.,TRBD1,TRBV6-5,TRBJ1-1,TGTGCCAGTGGGACAGGGATGAACACTGAAGCTTTCTTT,CASGTGMNTEAFF
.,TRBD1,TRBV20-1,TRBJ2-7,TGCAGTGCTAGTCTCGGACAGGGGGCCTACGAGCAGTACTTC,CSASLGQGAYEQYF
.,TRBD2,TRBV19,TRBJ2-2,TGTGCCAGTAGTTTTGGCGGGGGGCAGGTCGGGGAGCTGTTTTTT,CASSFGGGQVGELFF
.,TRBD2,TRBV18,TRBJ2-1,TGTGCCAGCTCACCGGGACTAGCGGGGGAAAATGAGCAGTTCTTC,CASSPGLAGENEQFF
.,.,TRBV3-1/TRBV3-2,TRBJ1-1,TGTGCCAGCAGCCTATCTACTACAGGGAAGAACACTGAAGCTTTCTTT,CASSLSTTGKNTEAFF
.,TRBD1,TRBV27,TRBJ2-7,TGTGCCAGCAGTTCGCCGGGACAGGGGTACGAGCAGTACTTC,CASSSPGQGYEQYF
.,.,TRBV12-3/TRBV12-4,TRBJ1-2,TGTGCCAGCAGTTTCTCGGGTACTGGCTACACCTTC,CASSFSGTGYTF
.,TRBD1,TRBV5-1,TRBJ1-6,TGCGCCAGCAGCTTGCTAGGACAGGGAAATTCACCCCTCCACTTT,CASSLLGQGNSPLHF
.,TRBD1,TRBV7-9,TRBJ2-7,TGTGCCAGCAGCCAGAGGACAGGGTACGAGCAGTACTTC,CASSQRTGYEQYF
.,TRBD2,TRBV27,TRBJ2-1,TGTGCCAGCCATCCACTAGCGGGGTTGGGACTTGAGCAGTTCTTC,CASHPLAGLGLEQFF
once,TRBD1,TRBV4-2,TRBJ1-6,TGTGCCAGCAGCCGAATAGACAGGGGAGATTCACCCCTCCACTTT,CASSRIDRGDSPLHF
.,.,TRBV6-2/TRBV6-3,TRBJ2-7,TGTGCCAGCAGTTACGAGGGCAGCTACGAGCAGTACTTC,CASSYEGSYEQYF
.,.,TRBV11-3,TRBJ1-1,TGTGCCAGCAGTTTAACTGCCAACACTGAAGCTTTCTTT,CASSLTANTEAFF
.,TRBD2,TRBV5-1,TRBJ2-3,TGCGCCAGCACAAGCGGGAGTGGGACAGATACGCAGTATTTT,CASTSGSGTDTQYF
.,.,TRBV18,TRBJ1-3,TGTGCCAGCTCACCGAACACAGTCTCTGGAAACACCATATATTTT,CASSPNTVSGNTIYF
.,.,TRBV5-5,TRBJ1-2,TGTGCCAGCGTGCTGACGGGAGGCAACTATGGCTACACCTTC,CASVLTGGNYGYTF